Listed below are T cell receptor beta chains from one sample, sequenced in a study of cytomegalovirus exposure and HLA in healthy donors. TCRdb's copy holds only in-frame clones and misses some; the assay was immunoSEQ multiplex PCR. The sample consists of approximately 210,000 clones, about 90% of them appearing once. Sequencing was performed on PBMCs. The receptors originated from a woman under 30 in good health and CMV-seronegative. Both conserved end residues are trimmed from each CDR3. Fields, in order: V gene, D gene, CDR3 protein. A D gene is named only where the DNA matches it firmly.

v_gene: TRBV5-1
d_gene: .
CDR3aa: ASRLEGGQTQY

v_gene: TRBV28
d_gene: .
CDR3aa: ASSAGSLAMNTEAF

v_gene: TRBV19
d_gene: .
CDR3aa: ASSNSNYGYT

v_gene: TRBV28
d_gene: TRBD1
CDR3aa: ASTSGQGEAEKLF

v_gene: TRBV19
d_gene: TRBD1
CDR3aa: ASSIDRGPIYEQY

v_gene: TRBV6-1
d_gene: .
CDR3aa: ASTGVYGQPQH

v_gene: TRBV10-3
d_gene: TRBD1
CDR3aa: AISTIHRGHYEQY

v_gene: TRBV27
d_gene: TRBD2
CDR3aa: ASRMGLVYNEQF

v_gene: TRBV30
d_gene: TRBD1
CDR3aa: AWSVKGGFYGYT

v_gene: TRBV7-3
d_gene: .
CDR3aa: ASSLIGGISGTQY

v_gene: TRBV27
d_gene: TRBD2
CDR3aa: ASSPLGLAGVNEQF